This is a list of T cell receptor beta chains from one sample in a study of early T cells in non-severe SARS-CoV-2 infection. One entry per CDR3 protein results from TCRdb running MiXCR on the 5' RACE reads. The sample records roughly 41,000 distinct CDR3 sequences, more than 4.5% being singletons. The starting material was whole blood, obtained at baseline. These receptors were obtained from an adult who was a healthcare worker with PCR-confirmed SARS-CoV-2 infection or an uninfected control (not recorded which). Both conserved end residues are part of each CDR3. D genes are given only for firm matches. A row's size may be missing; if present it is once, few, many or a size class.

CSGQKGYTF	TGCAGCGGACAAAAGGGCTACACCTTC	TRBJ1-2	-	TRBV29-1	many
CASSEGGFTSLVF	TGTGCCAGCAGCGAAGGAGGATTTACTAGTCTTGTCTTC	TRBJ2-1	-	TRBV7-9	many
CASSYRGGAGGTQYF	TGTGCCAGCAGTTACAGAGGCGGAGCCGGTGGGACCCAGTACTTC	TRBJ2-5	-	TRBV6-5	-
CSARALGRGAGEQFF	TGCAGTGCTAGAGCCTTGGGACGGGGGGCAGGTGAGCAGTTCTTC	TRBJ2-1	-	TRBV20-1	few
CASSLAGQGGTEAFF	TGTGCCAGCAGCTTAGCAGGACAGGGAGGGACTGAAGCTTTCTTT	TRBJ1-1	TRBD1	TRBV7-8	-
CSSGQYNEQFF	TGCAGCTCTGGACAATACAATGAGCAGTTCTTC	TRBJ2-1	-	TRBV29-1	-
CSAGGGSGYEQYF	TGCAGTGCCGGGGGAGGCAGCGGCTACGAGCAGTACTTC	TRBJ2-7	-	TRBV20-1	many
CASSEAGAAETQYF	TGTGCCAGCAGTGAAGCAGGGGCGGCAGAGACCCAGTACTTC	TRBJ2-5	-	TRBV2	many
CSVEVAARRETQYF	TGCAGCGTTGAGGTTGCGGCGCGGAGAGAGACCCAGTACTTC	TRBJ2-5	-	TRBV29-1	many
CASSYPQDTQYF	TGTGCCAGCAGTTACCCCCAAGATACGCAGTATTTT	TRBJ2-3	-	TRBV28	many
CASSFGGRAQTSDEQFF	TGTGCCAGCAGTTTCGGGGGGAGGGCACAAACCTCGGATGAGCAGTTCTTC	TRBJ2-1	TRBD2	TRBV27	few
CASSLGDSLSYNEQFF	TGCGCCAGCAGCTTGGGGGACAGCCTCTCCTACAATGAGCAGTTCTTC	TRBJ2-1	TRBD1	TRBV5-1	many
CATSERTEYQETQYF	TGTGCCACCAGTGAGAGGACCGAGTACCAAGAGACCCAGTACTTC	TRBJ2-5	-	TRBV24-1	-
CASSRDTSYEQYF	TGTGCCAGCAGCCGGGACACCTCCTACGAGCAGTACTTC	TRBJ2-7	-	TRBV28	many
CASSPGTGDNYGYTF	TGTGCCAGCAGCCCTGGGACGGGGGATAACTATGGCTACACCTTC	TRBJ1-2	-	TRBV7-3	many
CASNLGVNEQFF	TGTGCCAGCAACCTAGGAGTCAATGAGCAGTTCTTC	TRBJ2-1	-	TRBV7-9	few
CASSSELTLETQYF	TGTGCCAGCAGCTCCGAACTCACGCTAGAGACCCAGTACTTC	TRBJ2-5	-	TRBV11-2	many
CASTSKGGNEQFF	TGTGCCAGCACCTCCAAAGGGGGTAATGAGCAGTTCTTC	TRBJ2-1	-	TRBV12-3/TRBV12-4	many
CASSRPVMGIGETQYF	TGTGCCAGCAGCCGACCGGTGATGGGGATCGGCGAGACCCAGTACTTC	TRBJ2-5	-	TRBV7-8	many
CAFVADGTGNSPLHF	TGTGCCTTTGTAGCTGACGGGACAGGGAATTCACCCCTCCACTTT	TRBJ1-6	TRBD1	TRBV5-4	medium-sized
CASSVGPSEFF	TGTGCCAGCAGTGTAGGACCCTCTGAGTTCTTC	TRBJ2-1	-	TRBV28	few
CASRAGTGDEQYF	TGCGCCAGCAGGGCCGGGACAGGGGACGAGCAGTACTTC	TRBJ2-7	TRBD1	TRBV4-1	many
CSVQQGRNQPQHF	TGCAGCGTTCAACAGGGGCGGAATCAGCCCCAGCATTTT	TRBJ1-5	TRBD1	TRBV29-1	many
CSASPTSGSRRNEQFF	TGCAGTGCTAGCCCGACTAGCGGGAGTCGTAGGAATGAGCAGTTCTTC	TRBJ2-1	TRBD2	TRBV20-1	many
CASSLGGTGGDGYTF	TGTGCCAGCAGTTTAGGAGGGACAGGCGGAGATGGCTACACCTTC	TRBJ1-2	TRBD1	TRBV12-3/TRBV12-4	many
CSVGGTETDTQYF	TGCAGCGTTGGGGGGACAGAAACAGATACGCAGTATTTT	TRBJ2-3	TRBD1	TRBV29-1	few
CASSSTGELFF	TGTGCCAGCAGTTCCACCGGGGAGCTGTTTTTT	TRBJ2-2	-	TRBV12-3/TRBV12-4	many
CASSLGVAGGGEQFF	TGTGCCAGCAGCTTAGGAGTAGCGGGAGGCGGTGAGCAGTTCTTC	TRBJ2-1	TRBD2	TRBV7-6	few
CSASPRDEQYF	TGCAGTGCTAGTCCCCGAGACGAGCAGTACTTC	TRBJ2-7	-	TRBV20-1	medium-sized
CASSLGQGGIQYF	TGTGCCAGCAGCTTGGGACAGGGGGGCATTCAGTACTTC	TRBJ2-4	TRBD1	TRBV11-2	many
CASSLAGVQPGFRFF	TGCGCCAGCAGCTTGGCCGGAGTGCAGCCAGGTTTTCGGTTCTTC	TRBJ2-1	-	TRBV5-1	many
CASTAGLNTEAFF	TGTGCCAGCACCGCAGGCCTGAACACTGAAGCTTTCTTT	TRBJ1-1	-	TRBV6-1	many
CASTPPWGNTEAFF	TGTGCCAGCACCCCACCGTGGGGGAACACTGAAGCTTTCTTT	TRBJ1-1	-	TRBV12-3/TRBV12-4	many
CASSRDLGPYEQYF	TGTGCCAGCAGCCGGGACCTCGGGCCTTACGAGCAGTACTTC	TRBJ2-7	-	TRBV11-1	many
CASIEIGTSGEDEQFF	TGTGCCAGCATCGAAATCGGGACTAGCGGCGAAGATGAGCAGTTCTTC	TRBJ2-1	TRBD2	TRBV5-6	-
CASSLVLSEGEQFF	TGTGCCAGCAGCTTAGTGCTGTCGGAGGGTGAGCAGTTCTTC	TRBJ2-1	-	TRBV7-6	-
CASSLGQGAVVGYTF	TGTGCCAGCAGCTTAGGACAGGGGGCGGTCGTTGGCTACACCTTC	TRBJ1-2	TRBD1	TRBV7-8	many
CATSRDYGESINTEAFF	TGTGCCACCAGCAGAGATTACGGGGAATCCATCAACACTGAAGCTTTCTTT	TRBJ1-1	-	TRBV15	many
CASSSGGTAIGQPQHF	TGTGCCAGCAGCTCTGGAGGGACAGCGATCGGCCAGCCCCAGCATTTT	TRBJ1-5	TRBD1	TRBV7-2	few
CAWTRQGTSNQPQHF	TGTGCCTGGACGAGACAGGGTACCAGCAATCAGCCCCAGCATTTT	TRBJ1-5	TRBD1	TRBV30	many
CASGTETQYF	TGTGCCAGCGGAACGGAGACCCAGTACTTC	TRBJ2-5	-	TRBV28	many
CAWSVFRYPYEQYF	TGTGCCTGGAGTGTATTTCGGTACCCCTACGAGCAGTACTTC	TRBJ2-7	-	TRBV30	many
CASSEAWRSKGHNEQFF	TGTGCCAGCAGTGAAGCTTGGCGGTCTAAGGGGCACAATGAGCAGTTCTTC	TRBJ2-1	-	TRBV6-1	many
CSVDPTGYLTEAFF	TGCAGCGTTGATCCGACAGGGTATCTCACTGAAGCTTTCTTT	TRBJ1-1	TRBD1	TRBV29-1	-
CASSLRADWFEQYF	TGTGCCAGCAGTTTAAGGGCAGATTGGTTCGAGCAGTACTTC	TRBJ2-7	-	TRBV28	-
CASSPFTVQAQHF	TGTGCCAGCAGCCCCTTTACGGTACAGGCCCAGCATTTT	TRBJ1-5	-	TRBV12-3/TRBV12-4	-
CATSDPRNYGYTF	TGTGCCACCAGTGATCCCCGGAACTATGGCTACACCTTC	TRBJ1-2	-	TRBV24-1	many
CAWSMGQGSEQYF	TGTGCCTGGAGTATGGGACAGGGCTCCGAGCAGTACTTC	TRBJ2-7	TRBD1	TRBV30	many